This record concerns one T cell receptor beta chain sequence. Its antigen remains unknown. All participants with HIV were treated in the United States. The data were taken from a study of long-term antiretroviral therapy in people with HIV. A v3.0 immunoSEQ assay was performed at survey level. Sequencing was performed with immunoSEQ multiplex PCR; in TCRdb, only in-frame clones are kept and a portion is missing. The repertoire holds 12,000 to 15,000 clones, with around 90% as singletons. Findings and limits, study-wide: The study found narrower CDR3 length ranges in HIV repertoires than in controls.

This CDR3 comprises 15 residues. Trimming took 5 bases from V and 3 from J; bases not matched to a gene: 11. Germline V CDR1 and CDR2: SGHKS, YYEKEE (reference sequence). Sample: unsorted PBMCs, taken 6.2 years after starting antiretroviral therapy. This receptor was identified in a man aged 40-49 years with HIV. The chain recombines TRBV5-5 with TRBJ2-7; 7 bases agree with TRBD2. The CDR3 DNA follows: TGTGCCAGCAGGGGGGGGGTGGCACAGAGCTACGAGCAGTACTTC. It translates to CASRGGVAQSYEQYF.